This TCR beta chain was sequenced for a study of CD8 T cells in ankylosing spondylitis. Findings and caveats of the study: Blood of patients with ankylosing spondylitis appeared to be characterized by a TCR beta motif of about 8 highly homologous variants.

Using quantitative 5'-RACE with molecular barcodes, the authors made TCR beta libraries. TCRdb recomputed calls from the 5' RACE reads with MiXCR, one row per CDR3 protein. The data show under 300,000 distinct CDR3 sequences, about 10% seen once. This clonotype was counted ten times or more. The antigen is unknown. The junction departs from germline at one end; a sequencing error may be responsible. The CDR3 is 15 residues long. Germline CDR1 SGHAT, CDR2 FQNNGV. The sequenced material came from blood, either unsorted or a sorted T cell fraction (not recorded which). V is TRBV11-2 and J is TRBJ2-2; D uncertain. This sequence was found in a male donor with ankylosing spondylitis or in good health (not recorded which). CDR3 in amino acids: CASSLGRKNTGELFF. DNA of the CDR3: TGTGCCAGCAGTTTAGGACGGAAAAACACCGGGGAGCTGTTTTTT.